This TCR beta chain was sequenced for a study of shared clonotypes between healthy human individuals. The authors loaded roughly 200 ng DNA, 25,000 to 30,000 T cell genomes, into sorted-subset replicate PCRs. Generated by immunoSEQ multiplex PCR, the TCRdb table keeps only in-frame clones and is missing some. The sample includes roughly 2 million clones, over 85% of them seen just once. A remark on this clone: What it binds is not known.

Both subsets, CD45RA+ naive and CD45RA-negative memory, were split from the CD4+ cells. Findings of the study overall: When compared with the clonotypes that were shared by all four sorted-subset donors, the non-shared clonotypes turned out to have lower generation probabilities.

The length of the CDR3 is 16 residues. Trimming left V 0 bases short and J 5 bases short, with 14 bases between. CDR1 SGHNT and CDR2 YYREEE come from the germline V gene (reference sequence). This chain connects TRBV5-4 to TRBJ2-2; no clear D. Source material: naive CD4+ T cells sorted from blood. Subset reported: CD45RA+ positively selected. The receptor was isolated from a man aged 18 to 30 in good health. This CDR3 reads CASSLASAPWTGELFF. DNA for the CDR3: TGTGCCAGCAGCTTGGCCTCGGCCCCGTGGACCGGGGAGCTGTTTTTT.